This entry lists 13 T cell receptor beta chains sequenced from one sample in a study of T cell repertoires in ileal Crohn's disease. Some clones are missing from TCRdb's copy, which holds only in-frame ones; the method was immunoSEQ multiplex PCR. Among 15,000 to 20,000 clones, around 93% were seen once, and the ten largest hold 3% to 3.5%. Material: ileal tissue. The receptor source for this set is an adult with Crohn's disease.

The CDR3 loop is CSVGTGSEQYF. The DNA of the CDR3 is TGCAGCGTGGGGACAGGGAGCGAGCAGTACTTC. The chain links TRBV29-1 to TRBJ2-7; 9 nucleotides agree with TRBD1. Per the germline V gene, CDR1 is SQVTM and CDR2 is ANQGSEA. V shed 6 bases and J 6 bases; nucleotides not matched to a gene: 3. This CDR3 spans 11 amino acids.

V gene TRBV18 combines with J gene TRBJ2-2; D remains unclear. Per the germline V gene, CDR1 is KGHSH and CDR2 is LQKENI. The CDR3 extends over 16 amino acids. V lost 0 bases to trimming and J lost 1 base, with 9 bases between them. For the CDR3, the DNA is TGTGCCAGCTCACCACCGGGCAGCTTGAACACCGGGGAGCTGTTTTTT. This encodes CASSPPGSLNTGELFF.

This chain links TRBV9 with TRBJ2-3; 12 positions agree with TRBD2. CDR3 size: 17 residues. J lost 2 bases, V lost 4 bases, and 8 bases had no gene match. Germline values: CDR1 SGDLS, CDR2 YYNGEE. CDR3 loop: CASSKEGLAGPTDTQYF. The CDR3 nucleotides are TGTGCCAGCAGCAAAGAGGGACTAGCGGGCCCCACAGATACGCAGTATTTT. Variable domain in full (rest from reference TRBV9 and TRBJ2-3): DSGVTQTPKHLITATGQRVTLRCSPRSGDLSVYWYQQSLDQGLQFLIQYYNGEERAKGNILERFSAQQFPDLHSELNLSSLELGDSALYFCASSKEGLAGPTDTQYFGPGTRLTVL.

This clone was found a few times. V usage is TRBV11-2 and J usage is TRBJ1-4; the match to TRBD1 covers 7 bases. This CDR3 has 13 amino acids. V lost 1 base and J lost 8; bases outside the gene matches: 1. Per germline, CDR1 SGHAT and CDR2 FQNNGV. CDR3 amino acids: CASSLVQGEKLFF. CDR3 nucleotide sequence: TGTGCCAGCAGCTTAGTACAGGGGGAAAAACTGTTTTTT.

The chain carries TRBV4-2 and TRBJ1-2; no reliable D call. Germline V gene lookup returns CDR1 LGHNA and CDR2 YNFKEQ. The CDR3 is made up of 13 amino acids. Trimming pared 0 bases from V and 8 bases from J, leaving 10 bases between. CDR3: CASSQESGWGYTF. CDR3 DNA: TGTGCCAGCAGCCAAGAGTCCGGGTGGGGCTACACCTTC.

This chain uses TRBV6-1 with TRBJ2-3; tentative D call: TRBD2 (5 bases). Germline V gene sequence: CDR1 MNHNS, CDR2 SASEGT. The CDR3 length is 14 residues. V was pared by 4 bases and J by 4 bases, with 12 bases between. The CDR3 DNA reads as TGTGCCAGCAGTGGAATCGGGGTAGCAGATACGCAGTATTTT. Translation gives CASSGIGVADTQYF.

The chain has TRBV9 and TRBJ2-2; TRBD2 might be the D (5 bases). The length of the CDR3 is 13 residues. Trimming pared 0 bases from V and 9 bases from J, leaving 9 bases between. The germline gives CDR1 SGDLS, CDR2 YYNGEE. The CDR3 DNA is TGTGCCAGCAGCGTAGGACGCGGGCGGGAGCTGTTTTTT. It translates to CASSVGRGRELFF.

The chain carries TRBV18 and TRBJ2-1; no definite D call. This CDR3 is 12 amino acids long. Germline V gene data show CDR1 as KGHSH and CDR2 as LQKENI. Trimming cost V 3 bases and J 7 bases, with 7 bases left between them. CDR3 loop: CASSPNNNEQFF. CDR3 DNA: TGTGCCAGCTCACCGAACAATAATGAGCAGTTCTTC.

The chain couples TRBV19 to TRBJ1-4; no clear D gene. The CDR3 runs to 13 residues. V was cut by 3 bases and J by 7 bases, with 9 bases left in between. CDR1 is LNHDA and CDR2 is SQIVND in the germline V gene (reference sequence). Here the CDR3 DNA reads TGTGCCAGTAGTATCATTCCCCCTGAAAAACTGTTTTTT. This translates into CASSIIPPEKLFF.

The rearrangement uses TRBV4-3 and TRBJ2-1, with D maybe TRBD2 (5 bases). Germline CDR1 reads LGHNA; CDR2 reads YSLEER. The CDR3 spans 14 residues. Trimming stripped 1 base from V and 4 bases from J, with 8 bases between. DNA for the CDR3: TGCGCCAGCAGCCAAGGGAGAGGGTACAATGAGCAGTTCTTC. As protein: CASSQGRGYNEQFF.

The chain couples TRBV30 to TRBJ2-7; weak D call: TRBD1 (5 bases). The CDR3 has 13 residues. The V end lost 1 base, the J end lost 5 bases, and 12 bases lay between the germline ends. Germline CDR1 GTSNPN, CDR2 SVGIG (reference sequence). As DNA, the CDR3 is TGTGCCTGGAGTGCCCCCCAGGGTGACGAGCAGTACTTC. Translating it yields CAWSAPQGDEQYF.

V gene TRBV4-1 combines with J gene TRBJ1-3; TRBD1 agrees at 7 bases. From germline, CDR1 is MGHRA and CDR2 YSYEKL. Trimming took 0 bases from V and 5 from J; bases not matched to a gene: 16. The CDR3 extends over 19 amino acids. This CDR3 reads CASSQEVSGGTITRNTIYF. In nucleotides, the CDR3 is TGCGCCAGCAGCCAAGAGGTATCAGGGGGAACGATTACGAGAAACACCATATATTTT.

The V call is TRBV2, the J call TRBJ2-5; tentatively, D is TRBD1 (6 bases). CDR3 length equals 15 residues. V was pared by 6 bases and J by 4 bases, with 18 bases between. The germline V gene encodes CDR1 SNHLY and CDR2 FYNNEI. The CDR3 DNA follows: TGTGCCAGCAGGAACTTGGGGGCGCGAGCAGAGACCCAGTACTTC. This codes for CASRNLGARAETQYF. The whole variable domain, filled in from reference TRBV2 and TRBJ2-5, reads EPEVTQTPSHQVTQMGQEVILRCVPISNHLYFYWYRQILGQKVEFLVSFYNNEISEKSEIFDDQFSVERPDGSNFTLKIRSTKLEDSAMYFCASRNLGARAETQYFGPGTRLLVL.